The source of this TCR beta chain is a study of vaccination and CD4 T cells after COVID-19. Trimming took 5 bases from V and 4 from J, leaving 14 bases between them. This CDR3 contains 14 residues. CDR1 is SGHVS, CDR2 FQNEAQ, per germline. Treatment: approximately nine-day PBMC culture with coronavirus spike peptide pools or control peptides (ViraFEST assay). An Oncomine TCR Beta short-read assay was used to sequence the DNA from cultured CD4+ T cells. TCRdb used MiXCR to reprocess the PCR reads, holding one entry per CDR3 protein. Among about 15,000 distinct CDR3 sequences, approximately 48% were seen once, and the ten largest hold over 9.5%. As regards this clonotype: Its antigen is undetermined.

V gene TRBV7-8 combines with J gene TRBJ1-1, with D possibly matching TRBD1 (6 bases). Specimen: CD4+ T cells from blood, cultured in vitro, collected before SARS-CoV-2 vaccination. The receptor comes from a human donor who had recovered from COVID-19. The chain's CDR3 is CASSPRTGSTEAFF. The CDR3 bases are TGTGCCAGCAGCCCTCGAACAGGGTCCACTGAAGCTTTCTTT. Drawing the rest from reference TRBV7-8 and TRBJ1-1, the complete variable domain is GAGVSQSPRYKVAKRGQDVALRCDPISGHVSLFWYQQALGQGPEFLTYFQNEAQLDKSGLPSDRFFAERPEGSVSTLKIQRTQQEDSAVYLCASSPRTGSTEAFFGQGTRLTVV.